The 13 T cell receptor beta chains reported below all come from one sample, sequenced in a study of cytomegalovirus exposure and HLA in healthy donors. PCR primers comprised 60 Vbeta and 13 Jbeta primers. Libraries were prepared by immunoSEQ multiplex PCR; TCRdb keeps only in-frame clonotypes and omits some of them. The table shows 150,000 to 200,000 clones, with approximately 71% occurring only once. The sequenced sample was PBMCs. Receptors were obtained from a woman between 18 and 30 years old in good health and CMV-seropositive.

CDR3 bases: TGCGCCAGCAGCCAAGGGGACAGGGTATTTTCACCCCTCCACTTT. It translates to CASSQGDRVFSPLHF. The rearrangement uses TRBV4-3 and TRBJ1-6, with TRBD1 identical over 9 bases. The length of the CDR3 is 15 residues. Trimming at V came to 1 base and at J to 9 bases, leaving 4 bases not matched to a gene. CDR1 LGHNA and CDR2 YSLEER come from the germline V gene.

A word on this clone: This sample includes further DNA sequences coding for the same CDR3. The V gene is TRBV5-1, the J gene TRBJ2-5, with TRBD1 as a possible D gene (5 bases). Trimming cost V 1 base and J 5 bases, with 6 bases left between them. The CDR3 extends over 12 amino acids. The germline V gene encodes CDR1 SGHRS and CDR2 YFSETQ. The CDR3 sequence: CASSLRGETQYF. Here the CDR3 DNA reads TGCGCCAGCAGCTTGAGGGGCGAGACCCAGTACTTC. Variable domain in full (rest from reference TRBV5-1 and TRBJ2-5): KAGVTQTPRYLIKTRGQQVTLSCSPISGHRSVSWYQQTPGQGLQFLFEYFSETQRNKGNFPGRFSGRQFSNSRSEMNVSTLELGDSALYLCASSLRGETQYFGPGTRLLVL.

The chain joins TRBV5-1 to TRBJ2-7; D may be TRBD2 (5 bases). Germline V lookup: CDR1 SGHRS, CDR2 YFSETQ. This CDR3 contains 15 residues. Trimming removed 0 bases from V and 2 bases from J, with 12 bases in between. CDR3 amino acids: CASSLETAGPYEQYF. For the CDR3, the DNA is TGCGCCAGCAGCTTGGAGACGGCGGGCCCCTACGAGCAGTACTTC.

This clone has just a few counts. The V and J genes are TRBV7-9 and TRBJ2-1, with TRBD2 identical over 14 bases. Germline V gives CDR1 SEHNR, CDR2 FQNEAQ (reference sequence). The CDR3 loop spans 18 amino acids. V lost 0 bases to trimming and J lost 3 bases; unmatched junction nucleotides: 4. CDR3 residues: CASSLAGLAGGFYNEQFF. The CDR3 DNA is TGTGCCAGCAGCTTAGCAGGACTAGCGGGGGGTTTCTACAATGAGCAGTTCTTC.

The chain uses TRBV14 and TRBJ2-1; the match to TRBD2 covers 16 bases. V lost 4 bases to trimming and J lost 7 bases; unmatched junction nucleotides: 1. Germline assignment: CDR1 SGHDN and CDR2 FVKESK. The CDR3 extends over 15 amino acids. The CDR3 reads CASSPGLAGGNEQFF. The CDR3 region has the DNA TGTGCCAGCAGCCCGGGACTAGCGGGGGGGAATGAGCAGTTCTTC.

The chain joins TRBV7-6 to TRBJ2-1, with a weak D call TRBD2 (5 bases). With 5 bases removed from V and 0 bases from J, the gap between germline ends came to 17 bases. The CDR3 runs to 17 residues. Germline V lookup: CDR1 SGHVS, CDR2 FNYEAQ. Written as DNA, the CDR3 is TGTGCCAGCAGCCCTAGAGCGGCGATTCGCTCCTACAATGAGCAGTTCTTC. Its translation: CASSPRAAIRSYNEQFF.

This chain joins TRBV28 and TRBJ1-2, with 9 bases identical to TRBD1. The CDR3 has 16 residues. Trimming removed 5 bases from V and 8 bases from J; junction bases left unmatched: 15. Germline V gene data show CDR1 as MDHEN and CDR2 as SYDVKM. The DNA for the CDR3 is TGTGCCAGCAGTGTACTGGGACAGGGTTCTGCTAGCGGCTACACCTTC. Amino acid sequence: CASSVLGQGSASGYTF.

This chain connects TRBV5-1 to TRBJ2-2; TRBD2 is a possible D gene (6 bases). Trimming cost V 4 bases and J 5 bases, with 15 bases left between them. The CDR3 contains 15 residues. From germline, CDR1 is SGHRS and CDR2 YFSETQ. Here the CDR3 reads CASSLRDLGTGELFF. The CDR3, as DNA: TGCGCCAGCAGCCTCCGGGACTTGGGGACCGGGGAGCTGTTTTTT.

This clone has a handful of counts. The V and J genes are TRBV5-1 and TRBJ1-4; 9 bases match TRBD1. CDR3 length equals 15 residues. From germline, CDR1 is SGHRS and CDR2 YFSETQ. After removal of 4 bases from V and 5 bases from J, the junction contained 6 bases not matched to a gene. DNA of the CDR3: TGCGCCAGCAGCCTCTCGGGACAGGGAAATGAAAAACTGTTTTTT. It yields the protein CASSLSGQGNEKLFF.

The rearrangement uses TRBV6-6 and TRBJ2-1; the D gene is possibly TRBD2 (6 bases). Deletions cut 4 bases from V and 15 bases from J, with 16 bases between. Germline V CDR1 and CDR2: MNHNY, SVGAGI (reference sequence). There are 12 residues in the CDR3. In DNA, the CDR3 is TGTGCCAGCAGTTTACTGACTAGTCAGCTGTTCTTC. It specifies CASSLLTSQLFF.

The rearrangement joins TRBV18 to TRBJ2-7; 8 bases are shared with TRBD1. The CDR3 sequence is 14 residues long. With 5 bases clipped from V and 5 bases from J, the junction kept 8 bases outside the gene matches. The V gene's germline CDR1 is KGHSH and CDR2 LQKENI. CDR3 protein: CASSTRGQVNEQYF. The CDR3 DNA is TGTGCCAGCTCAACCAGGGGGCAGGTAAACGAGCAGTACTTC.

The chain uses TRBV9 and TRBJ2-5; TRBD1 matches at 8 bases. The CDR3 sequence is 16 residues long. After removal of 2 bases from V and 3 bases from J, the junction contained 9 bases not matched to a gene. Germline V CDR1 and CDR2: SGDLS, YYNGEE. The CDR3 region has the DNA TGTGCCAGCAGCGTCCATCTCGGGACAGGAGAAGAGACCCAGTACTTC. This gives the protein CASSVHLGTGEETQYF.

In this sample, this clone turned up once. This chain joins TRBV7-2 and TRBJ1-5, with D possibly matching TRBD1 (5 bases). Germline CDR1 SGHTA, CDR2 FQGNSA. Trimming removed 0 bases at V and 3 bases at J, with 9 bases between. CDR3 size: 15 residues. CDR3 bases: TGTGCCAGCAGCTTAGCGTCAGGGTACAATCAGCCCCAGCATTTT. It specifies CASSLASGYNQPQHF.